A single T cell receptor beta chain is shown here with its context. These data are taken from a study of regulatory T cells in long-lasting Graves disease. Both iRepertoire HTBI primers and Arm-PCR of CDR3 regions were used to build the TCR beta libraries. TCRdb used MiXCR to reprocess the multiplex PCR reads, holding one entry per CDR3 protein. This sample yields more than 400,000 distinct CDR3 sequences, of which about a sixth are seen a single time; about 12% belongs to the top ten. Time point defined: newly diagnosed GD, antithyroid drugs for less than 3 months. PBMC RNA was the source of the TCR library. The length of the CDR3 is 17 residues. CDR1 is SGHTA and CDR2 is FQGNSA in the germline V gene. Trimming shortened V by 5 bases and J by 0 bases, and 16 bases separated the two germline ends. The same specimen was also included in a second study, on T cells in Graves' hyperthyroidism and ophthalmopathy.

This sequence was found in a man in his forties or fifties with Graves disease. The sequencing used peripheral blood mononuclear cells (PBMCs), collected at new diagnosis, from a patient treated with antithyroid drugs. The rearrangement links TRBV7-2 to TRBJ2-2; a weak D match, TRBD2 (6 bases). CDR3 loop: CASSHPRGTANTGELFF. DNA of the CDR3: TGTGCCAGCAGCCACCCCCGGGGGACGGCGAACACCGGGGAGCTGTTTTTT.